The 32 T cell receptor beta chains in this list originate from one sample, sequenced in a study of TIL therapy for anti-PD-1-resistant metastatic lung cancer. Time point: pre-treatment sample, taken before nivolumab and TIL therapy. Sequencing used immunoSEQ v3. The repertoire was sequenced with immunoSEQ multiplex PCR; TCRdb's copy has only in-frame clones and lacks some. The sample has tens of thousands of clones, about 70% seen once; the top ten hold over 1.5%. Material: blood, obtained at baseline. These receptors came from a person aged 25 to 85 with non-small cell lung cancer.

This chain uses TRBV18 with TRBJ2-7, with 8 bases lining up with TRBD1. The length of the CDR3 is 16 residues. After removal of 4 bases from V and 9 bases from J, the junction contained 17 bases not matched to a gene. Germline lookup yields CDR1 KGHSH and CDR2 LQKENI. This chain's CDR3 is CASSQDRGRPALGQYV. CDR3 nucleotides: TGTGCCAGCTCACAAGACAGGGGACGCCCCGCACTGGGGCAGTACGTC.

V and J are TRBV6-5 and TRBJ1-2, with 7 positions matching TRBD1. Trimming cost V 5 bases and J 3 bases; bases outside gene matches: 3. The CDR3 runs 13 residues. Germline lookup yields CDR1 MNHEY and CDR2 SVGAGI. CDR3 residues: CASSKGADYGYTF. DNA of the CDR3: TGTGCCAGCAGTAAGGGGGCGGACTATGGCTACACCTTC.

The chain recombines TRBV2 with TRBJ2-2, with D perhaps TRBD1 (5 bases). V dropped 5 bases and J dropped 5 bases, with 9 bases sitting between them. Germline CDR1 SNHLY, CDR2 FYNNEI. The CDR3 runs to 13 residues. CDR3 sequence: CASSLRGTGELFF. As DNA, the CDR3 is TGTGCCAGCAGTCTAAGGGGAACCGGGGAGCTGTTTTTT.

This clone was counted a single time. The chain couples TRBV18 to TRBJ1-1; tentative D call: TRBD1 (5 bases). The CDR3 length is 13 residues. Trimming left V 4 bases short and J 6 bases short, with 12 bases between. Germline V CDR1 and CDR2: KGHSH, LQKENI. CDR3 region: CASSLRGRSEAFF. The CDR3, as DNA: TGTGCCAGCTCACTGCGGGGGAGGTCTGAAGCTTTCTTT.

V is TRBV18 and J is TRBJ1-1; D is ambiguous. Trimming took off 6 bases at V and 2 bases at J, with 13 bases between the two ends. The CDR3 has 14 residues. Per germline, CDR1 KGHSH and CDR2 LQKENI. CDR3 residues: CASSEEGFNTEAFF. The CDR3 DNA is TGTGCCAGCTCGGAGGAAGGTTTTAACACTGAAGCTTTCTTT.

The gene calls are TRBV6-2 or TRBV6-3 and TRBJ2-3, with D possibly matching TRBD1 (5 bases). There are 15 residues in the CDR3. V was clipped by 0 bases and J by 8 bases, with 15 bases between them. Germline CDR1 and CDR2: MNHEY and SVGEGT. The CDR3 DNA reads TGTGCCAGCAGTTACTCTGGCAGGGCGGTCGGTACGCAGTATTTT. It yields the protein CASSYSGRAVGTQYF.

CDR3 bases: TGTGCCAGCAGCGTGACAGGGAATGGGGGTACAGATACGCAGTATTTT. This translates into CASSVTGNGGTDTQYF. The chain is built from TRBV7-3 and TRBJ2-3, with 7 bases fitting TRBD1. Germline V lookup: CDR1 SGHTA, CDR2 FQGTGA. The J segment lost 3 bases and the V segment lost 5 bases, leaving 11 bases of the junction unmatched. The CDR3 runs to 16 residues.

This chain joins TRBV7-9 and TRBJ2-1; no clear D. This CDR3 region has 16 residues. Looked up from germline, CDR1 is SEHNR and CDR2 is FQNEAQ (reference sequence). The germline V and J ends were trimmed by 5 bases and 0 bases, with 14 bases remaining between them. In DNA form, the CDR3 reads TGTGCCAGCAGCCTCTACGCGTCCCGCTCCTACAATGAGCAGTTCTTC. It specifies CASSLYASRSYNEQFF.

This clone was found a few times. The rearrangement uses TRBV7-2 and TRBJ1-1; a possible D gene is TRBD1 (6 bases). CDR3 length: 13 residues. The V and J ends lost 4 bases and 1 base respectively, with 7 bases between them. Per the germline V gene, CDR1 is SGHTA and CDR2 is FQGNSA. This chain's CDR3 is CASSSRGNTEAFF. Here the CDR3 DNA reads TGTGCCAGCAGCTCCAGGGGGAACACTGAAGCTTTCTTT.

This clone was seen once. The rearrangement links TRBV20-1 to TRBJ1-1; D may be TRBD1 (5 bases). The CDR3 covers 14 residues. Per the germline V gene, CDR1 is DFQATT and CDR2 is SNEGSKA (reference sequence). Trimming took 3 bases from V and 3 from J, leaving 14 bases between them. CDR3 bases: TGCAGTGCTAGTAGTGGGGGGAGTTACACTGAAGCTTTCTTT. The encoded protein is CSASSGGSYTEAFF.

The V and J genes are TRBV27 and TRBJ1-5; D is perhaps TRBD1 (6 bases). Trimming pared 2 bases from V and 3 bases from J, leaving 14 bases between. This CDR3 contains 16 residues. From germline, CDR1 is MNHEY and CDR2 SMNVEV (reference sequence). This CDR3 reads CASSLRGNRDNQPQHF. In DNA form, the CDR3 reads TGTGCCAGCAGTTTACGTGGTAACAGGGACAATCAGCCCCAGCATTTT.

This clone ranks as medium-sized (0.01 to 0.1%). The chain joins TRBV19 to TRBJ1-1; D is perhaps TRBD1 (5 bases). Germline V gene data show CDR1 as LNHDA and CDR2 as SQIVND (reference sequence). V was cut by 3 bases and J by 5 bases, with 16 bases left in between. The CDR3 spans 15 residues. The CDR3 sequence is CASSIVAGRITEAFF. The CDR3 DNA reads as TGTGCCAGTAGTATTGTGGCAGGGAGAATTACTGAAGCTTTCTTT.

This sequence joins TRBV9 and TRBJ1-2; tentatively, D is TRBD1 (5 bases). V lost 2 bases and J 7 bases, leaving 15 bases between the germline ends. CDR1 and CDR2 from the germline V gene are SGDLS and YYNGEE. The CDR3 covers 14 residues. In nucleotides, the CDR3 is TGTGCCAGCAGCGTCGGTGGGGCAGGAAGTGGCTACACCTTC. Translated: CASSVGGAGSGYTF. Filled out from reference TRBV9 and TRBJ1-2, the complete variable domain reads DSGVTQTPKHLITATGQRVTLRCSPRSGDLSVYWYQQSLDQGLQFLIQYYNGEERAKGNILERFSAQQFPDLHSELNLSSLELGDSALYFCASSVGGAGSGYTFGSGTRLTVV.

The chain couples TRBV4-3 to TRBJ2-3, with TRBD1 as a possible D gene (6 bases). Germline-derived CDR1 and CDR2 are LGHNA and YSLEER. The CDR3 length is 15 residues. V was pared by 1 base and J by 2 bases, with 10 bases between. CDR3 loop: CASSQGGQHTDTQYF. The CDR3 DNA follows: TGCGCCAGCAGCCAAGGTGGACAGCACACAGATACGCAGTATTTT.

The V and J genes are TRBV5-4 and TRBJ1-1; D is unresolved. Trimming cost V 4 bases and J 3 bases, with 10 bases left between them. The CDR3 length is 13 residues. In germline, CDR1 is SGHNT, CDR2 YYREEE (reference sequence). CDR3 loop: CASSQAQHTEAFF. In DNA form, the CDR3 reads TGTGCCAGCAGCCAGGCACAGCACACTGAAGCTTTCTTT. Looking up the rest from reference TRBV5-4 and TRBJ1-1 gives the full variable domain: ETGVTQSPTHLIKTRGQQVTLRCSSQSGHNTVSWYQQALGQGPQFIFQYYREEENGRGNFPPRFSGLQFPNYSSELNVNALELDDSALYLCASSQAQHTEAFFGQGTRLTVV.

This clone was seen once. V is TRBV29-1 and J is TRBJ1-5; D is uncertain. This CDR3 region has 13 residues. Germline values: CDR1 SQVTM, CDR2 ANQGSEA. V lost 4 bases, J lost 4 bases, and 11 bases lay in between. CDR3 nucleotides: TGCAGCGTTGTATCTGGCGCTAATCAGCCCCAGCATTTT. Its translation: CSVVSGANQPQHF.

The V call is TRBV2, the J call TRBJ1-2; a possible D gene is TRBD1 (5 bases). This CDR3 spans 13 amino acids. V was clipped by 8 bases and J by 3 bases, with 13 bases between them. Germline values: CDR1 SNHLY, CDR2 FYNNEI. In DNA, the CDR3 is TGTGCCAGCGAGGCAGGGACTGACTATGGCTACACCTTC. Its translation is CASEAGTDYGYTF.

The rearrangement uses TRBV10-3 and TRBJ1-1; 7 bases are a match to TRBD1. The V segment lost 8 bases and the J segment 0 bases; nucleotides outside the gene matches: 9. CDR1 and CDR2 (germline): ENHRY, SYGVKD. The CDR3 runs to 15 residues. CDR3 residues: CAIGPAQGMNTEAFF. The CDR3 nucleotides read TGTGCCATCGGCCCCGCACAGGGGATGAACACTGAAGCTTTCTTT.

The chain combines TRBV6-5 with TRBJ1-6, with a weak D call TRBD1 (5 bases). Germline values: CDR1 MNHEY, CDR2 SVGAGI. Between the trimmed V and J ends, which lost 6 bases and 7 bases, there was a span of 13 bases. This CDR3 is built from 14 residues. In nucleotides, the CDR3 is TGTGCCAGCAGGCCCCGGGGGTCAAATTCACCCCTCCACTTT. Its protein product is CASRPRGSNSPLHF.

The gene calls are TRBV10-2 and TRBJ1-4; 8 positions agree with TRBD1. Germline-derived CDR1 and CDR2 are WSHSY and SAAADI. V trimming: 6 bases; J trimming: 4 bases; junction bases outside the gene matches: 7. This CDR3 comprises 15 residues. DNA for the CDR3: TGCGCCAGCAGACTGGGACAGGCTAATAATGAAAAACTGTTTTTT. Amino acid sequence: CASRLGQANNEKLFF.

The V and J genes are TRBV4-1 and TRBJ2-5, with 7 bases matching TRBD1. This CDR3 spans 15 amino acids. V trimming: 0 bases; J trimming: 6 bases; junction bases outside the gene matches: 7. The germline gives CDR1 MGHRA, CDR2 YSYEKL. In nucleotides, the CDR3 is TGCGCCAGCAGCCAAGAGTCAAGGGGGCAAAAGACCCAGTACTTC. Amino acids: CASSQESRGQKTQYF.

V and J are TRBV27 and TRBJ2-6; the D is unclear. Trimming pared 6 bases from V and 0 bases from J, leaving 9 bases between. This CDR3 contains 15 residues. The V gene's germline CDR1 is MNHEY and CDR2 SMNVEV (reference sequence). CDR3 nucleotide sequence: TGTGCCAGCAGGGAGCTTGGCTCTGGGGCCAACGTCCTGACTTTC. Amino acid sequence: CASRELGSGANVLTF.

The chain couples TRBV6-2 or TRBV6-3 to TRBJ1-5; no firm D call. The V gene's germline CDR1 is MNHEY and CDR2 SVGEGT. V was clipped by 2 bases and J by 5 bases, with 10 bases between them. The CDR3 is 14 amino acids. CDR3 DNA: TGTGCCAGCAGTTACATAAGGTTCCATCAGCCCCAGCATTTT. It yields the protein CASSYIRFHQPQHF.

This sequence joins TRBV4-2 and TRBJ2-5, with D possibly matching TRBD2 (7 bases). CDR1 is LGHNA, CDR2 YNFKEQ, per germline. Trimming took 1 base from V and 2 from J, leaving 17 bases between them. CDR3 length equals 17 residues. The CDR3 sequence: CASSQVGGGINQETQYF. CDR3 nucleotides: TGTGCCAGCAGCCAAGTAGGCGGGGGCATAAATCAAGAGACCCAGTACTTC.

The chain links TRBV30 to TRBJ2-7; D remains ambiguous. Trimming pared 0 bases from V and 0 bases from J, leaving 9 bases between. The CDR3 extends over 14 amino acids. Looked up from germline, CDR1 is GTSNPN and CDR2 is SVGIG (reference sequence). In DNA, the CDR3 is TGTGCCTGGAGTGTGGCCCCGAGCTCCTACGAGCAGTACTTC. It encodes CAWSVAPSSYEQYF.

The gene calls are TRBV7-8 and TRBJ2-2, with TRBD2 identical over 11 bases. This CDR3 spans 19 amino acids. Trimming removed 5 bases from V and 1 base from J; junction bases left unmatched: 12. From germline, CDR1 is SGHVS and CDR2 FQNEAQ. The CDR3 region is CASSARLLAGAGNTGELFF. The CDR3 nucleotides are TGTGCCAGCAGCGCACGCTTACTAGCGGGGGCCGGGAACACCGGGGAGCTGTTTTTT. Together with reference TRBV7-8 and TRBJ2-2, the CDR3 gives the full variable domain: GAGVSQSPRYKVAKRGQDVALRCDPISGHVSLFWYQQALGQGPEFLTYFQNEAQLDKSGLPSDRFFAERPEGSVSTLKIQRTQQEDSAVYLCASSARLLAGAGNTGELFFGEGSRLTVL.

This clone was seen more than once but under ten times. J is TRBJ2-1 and V is TRBV27, with 9 bases that match TRBD2. The CDR3 consists of 15 residues. CDR1 and CDR2 from the germline V gene are MNHEY and SMNVEV (reference sequence). The trim removed 5 bases at V and 6 bases at J, leaving 8 bases unmatched. This CDR3 reads CASSLHLAGTNEQFF. In DNA, the CDR3 is TGTGCCAGCAGTCTCCACCTAGCGGGGACCAATGAGCAGTTCTTC.

J is TRBJ1-6 and V is TRBV5-1; 8 nucleotides match TRBD1. V lost 3 bases and J lost 9; bases outside the gene matches: 11. Germline assignment: CDR1 SGHRS and CDR2 YFSETQ. CDR3 length: 16 amino acids. The CDR3 DNA follows: TGCGCCAGCAGCTCTGGCGCCCAGGGGGCGAGTTCACCCCTCCACTTT. This codes for CASSSGAQGASSPLHF.

The chain combines TRBV6-1 with TRBJ2-6, with D perhaps TRBD2 (6 bases). V was shortened by 1 base and J by 4 bases, with 11 bases between the two germline ends. This CDR3 comprises 16 residues. Germline assignment: CDR1 MNHNS and CDR2 SASEGT. The CDR3 region is CASSEEEGSGANVLTF. The CDR3 coding sequence is TGTGCCAGCAGTGAAGAGGAGGGGAGCGGGGCCAACGTCCTGACTTTC.

The chain couples TRBV29-1 to TRBJ2-7; 7 bases match TRBD2. The V gene's germline CDR1 is SQVTM and CDR2 ANQGSEA. This CDR3 is 13 amino acids long. With 5 bases clipped from V and 1 base from J, the junction kept 5 bases outside the gene matches. This CDR3 reads CSVLSGGSYEQYF. The DNA of the CDR3 is TGCAGCGTTCTCTCGGGGGGATCCTACGAGCAGTACTTC.

The gene calls are TRBV6-5 and TRBJ2-2, with 10 positions matching TRBD2. CDR1 MNHEY and CDR2 SVGAGI come from the germline V gene. CDR3 length: 15 amino acids. V dropped 6 bases and J dropped 6; count of bases not matched to a gene: 7. The CDR3 sequence: CASRLSSGGPGELFF. CDR3 in DNA: TGTGCCAGCAGGCTGTCTAGCGGGGGCCCCGGGGAGCTGTTTTTT.

This rearrangement joins TRBV29-1 to TRBJ2-5; tentatively, D is TRBD2 (6 bases). The CDR3 is 14 amino acids. CDR1 and CDR2 from the germline V gene are SQVTM and ANQGSEA. V lost 0 bases and J lost 2, with 10 bases in between. CDR3 DNA sequence: TGCAGCGTTGAAGATCCGGGAGCACAAGAGACCCAGTACTTC. Its protein is CSVEDPGAQETQYF.